This TCR beta chain was recorded in a study of blood T cells in healthy people across ages. A second roughly 7 to 12 cycle PCR used barcoded and J-beta primers. TCRdb ran MiXCR on the 5' RACE reads and lists one entry per CDR3 protein. Of some 760,000 distinct CDR3 sequences in the sample, around a quarter were seen once. This clonotype was picked up a small number of times. Its target is not known. CDR1 KGHDR and CDR2 SFDVKD come from the germline V gene. Between the trimmed V and J ends, which lost 1 base and 1 base, there was a span of 8 bases. The CDR3 length is 15 residues. Whole-study findings and limits: The study regarded diversity estimates from one million T cells as underestimates.

The data were also submitted as part of a second study, on T cells of mothers and their children.

Material: blood. This rearrangement joins TRBV24-1 to TRBJ2-3; D perhaps matches TRBD2 (5 bases). This TCR was recovered from a boy younger than 18 in good health. CDR3 DNA sequence: TGTGCCACCAGTGATTTTTGGGGAGGCACAGATACGCAGTATTTT. Protein sequence: CATSDFWGGTDTQYF.